This T cell receptor beta chain was profiled in a study of T-cell memory formation after mild COVID-19. TCRdb re-called the 5' RACE reads through MiXCR, storing one row per CDR3 protein. The sample yields about 310,000 distinct CDR3 sequences, 15% to 20% seen once. Germline V CDR1 and CDR2: LGHNA, YSLEER. Trimming cost V 0 bases and J 7 bases, with 16 bases left between them. This CDR3 region has 16 residues. The chain is built from TRBV4-3 and TRBJ1-5; D gene unclear. Material: PBMCs or a T cell subset sorted from them (not recorded which). The TCR sequence derives from a man in his late teens or twenties who had mild COVID-19 (a few samples of this study predate the infection). Cell type and time point are not known. The CDR3 loop reads CASSQEREGGRQPQHF. The CDR3, as DNA: TGCGCCAGCAGCCAAGAGAGGGAGGGTGGACGGCAGCCCCAGCATTTT.